This TCR beta chain originates from a study of PD-L1 blockade in urothelial cancer. About the research overall: Between 0 and 3 prior chemotherapy regimens had been given to patients. Blood gave a median about 140,000 T cells. Regarding the study as a whole: In blood sampled pretreatment, TCR clonality below the median predicted better survival.

The V gene's germline CDR1 is MNHEY and CDR2 SVGAGI. Trimming removed 6 bases at V and 6 bases at J, with 12 bases between. The CDR3 is 12 amino acids. Time point noted: pretreatment peripheral blood. About this clone itself: Antigen specificity is unknown.

The table came from immunoSEQ multiplex PCR; TCRdb's copy has only in-frame clones and leaves some out. The repertoire holds under 60,000 clones, with about 88% as singletons. Here the sequenced sample was PBMCs, taken around atezolizumab (anti-PD-L1) treatment. The clonotype comes from a man between 65 and 79 years old with urothelial cancer. This chain uses TRBV6-5 with TRBJ2-7; D unresolved. The CDR3 here is CASRLGSGEQYF. In DNA form, the CDR3 reads TGTGCCAGCAGACTCGGCTCAGGCGAGCAGTACTTC.